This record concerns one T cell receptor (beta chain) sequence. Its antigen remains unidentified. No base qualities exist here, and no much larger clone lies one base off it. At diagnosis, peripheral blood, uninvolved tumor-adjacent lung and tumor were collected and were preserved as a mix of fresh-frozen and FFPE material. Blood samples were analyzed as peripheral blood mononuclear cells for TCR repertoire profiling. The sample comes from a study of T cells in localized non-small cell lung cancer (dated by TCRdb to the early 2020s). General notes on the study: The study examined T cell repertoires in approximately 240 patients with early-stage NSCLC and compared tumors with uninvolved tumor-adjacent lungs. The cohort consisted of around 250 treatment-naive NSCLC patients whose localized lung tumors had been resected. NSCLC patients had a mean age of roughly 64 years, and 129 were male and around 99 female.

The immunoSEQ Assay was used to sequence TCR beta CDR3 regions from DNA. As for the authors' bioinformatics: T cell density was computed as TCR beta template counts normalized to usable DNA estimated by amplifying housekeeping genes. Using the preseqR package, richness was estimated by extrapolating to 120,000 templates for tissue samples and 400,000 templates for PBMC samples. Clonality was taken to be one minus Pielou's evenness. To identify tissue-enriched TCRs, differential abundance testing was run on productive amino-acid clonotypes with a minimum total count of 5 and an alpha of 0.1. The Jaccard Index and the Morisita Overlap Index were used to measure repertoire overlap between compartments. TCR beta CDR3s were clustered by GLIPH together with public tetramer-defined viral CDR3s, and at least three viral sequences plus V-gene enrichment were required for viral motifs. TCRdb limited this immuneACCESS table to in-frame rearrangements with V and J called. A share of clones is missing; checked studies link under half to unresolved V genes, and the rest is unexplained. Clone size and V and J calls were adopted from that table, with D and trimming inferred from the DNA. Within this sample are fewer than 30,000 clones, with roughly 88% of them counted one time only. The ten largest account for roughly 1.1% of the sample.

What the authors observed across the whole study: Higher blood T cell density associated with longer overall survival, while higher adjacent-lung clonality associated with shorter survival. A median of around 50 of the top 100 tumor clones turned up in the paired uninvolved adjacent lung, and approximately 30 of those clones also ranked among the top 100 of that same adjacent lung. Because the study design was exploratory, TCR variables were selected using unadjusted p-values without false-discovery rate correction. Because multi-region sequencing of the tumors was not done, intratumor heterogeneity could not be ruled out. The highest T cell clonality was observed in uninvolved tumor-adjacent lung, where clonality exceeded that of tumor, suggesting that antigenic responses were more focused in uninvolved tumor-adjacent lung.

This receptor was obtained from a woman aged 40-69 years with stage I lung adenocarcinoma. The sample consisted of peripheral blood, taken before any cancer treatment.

The sequenced DNA: TGTGCCAGCAGCTTAGCGGATCTTAGCTACGCTGAGCAGTTCTTC. This codes for CASSLADLSYAEQFF. This chain is built from TRBV7-2 and TRBJ2-1; the D gene identity is not certain. The CDR3 covers 15 residues, taking in both the cysteine and the phenylalanine. Kept here is only the CDR3 DNA, which spans 45 bases and is read in frame from base 1. From a lookup of the germline V gene, CDR1 and CDR2 are SGHTA and FQGNSA. A distance of 15 bases separates the germline ends of V and J, which lose 0 bases and 9 bases respectively. Here the CDR3 is joined to the reference TRBV7-2 and TRBJ2-1 genes, and the full variable domain is: GAGVSQSPSNKVTEKGKDVELRCDPISGHTALYWYRQSLGQGLEFLIYFQGNSAPDKSGLPSDRFSAERTGGSVSTLTIQRTQQEDSAVYLCASSLADLSYAEQFFGPGTRLTVL.